Following are 7 T cell receptor beta chains from one sample sequenced in a study of TIL therapy for anti-PD-1-resistant metastatic lung cancer. Sequencing used immunoSEQ v3. TCRdb's table, derived via immunoSEQ multiplex PCR, lists solely in-frame clones and lacks some. This sample has about 50,000 clones, with about two thirds found just once. The time point denotes: pre-treatment sample, taken before nivolumab and TIL therapy. Tumor tissue came from excised metastases, mostly pleural nodules or supraclavicular lymph nodes. This sample comprised tumor tissue, obtained at baseline. The receptors derive from a person aged 25 to 79 with non-small cell lung cancer.

The table lists this clone with a few counts. The chain carries TRBV28 and TRBJ1-2; D might be TRBD1 (5 bases). The V gene lost 6 bases and the J gene lost 3 bases, with 11 bases spanning the gap. CDR1 is MDHEN, CDR2 SYDVKM, per germline. The CDR3 totals 13 residues. The CDR3 sequence is CASSRPGDYGYTF. CDR3 DNA: TGTGCCAGCAGCCGGCCGGGGGACTATGGCTACACCTTC.

This clone was recorded once. The V and J genes are TRBV5-6 and TRBJ2-7; TRBD1 agrees at 8 bases. The CDR3 has 15 amino acids. The junction had 13 bases not matched to a gene; V was cut back by 6 bases and J by 5 bases. CDR1 and CDR2 from the germline V gene are SGHDT and YYEEEE. CDR3 coding DNA: TGTGCCAGCACCGAGAGGGCAGGGGGCATCAACGAGCAGTACTTC. The encoded protein is CASTERAGGINEQYF.

The chain employs TRBV27 and TRBJ2-7, with D tentatively TRBD2 (6 bases). Trimming cost V 0 bases and J 3 bases, with 12 bases left between them. This CDR3 has 15 amino acids. In germline, CDR1 is MNHEY, CDR2 SMNVEV (reference sequence). CDR3 nucleotides: TGTGCCAGCAGTTTATCTCCGCGGGGCAGCTACGAGCAGTACTTC. This codes for CASSLSPRGSYEQYF.

Here the CDR3 DNA reads TGTGCCAGCTCACCACCCTGGAGGGACCAGCCCCAGCATTTT. Its protein is CASSPPWRDQPQHF. The rearrangement links TRBV18 to TRBJ1-5; weak D call: TRBD1 (5 bases). Germline V gene sequence: CDR1 KGHSH, CDR2 LQKENI. V gave up 0 bases and J gave up 7 bases, with 10 bases separating them. This CDR3 spans 14 amino acids.

V usage is TRBV7-2 and J usage is TRBJ2-7; D uncertain. The ends were cut back, 0 bases at V and 2 bases at J, with 8 bases in the middle. Looked up from germline, CDR1 is SGHTA and CDR2 is FQGNSA. The CDR3 runs 14 residues. This CDR3 reads CASSLAVGAYEQYF. CDR3 coding DNA: TGTGCCAGCAGCTTAGCGGTTGGGGCCTACGAGCAGTACTTC.

V usage is TRBV5-8 and J usage is TRBJ2-1; 12 nucleotides match TRBD1. Losses at the gene ends were 3 bases for V and 9 bases for J; bases not matched to a gene: 7. Germline V gene lookup returns CDR1 SGHTS and CDR2 YDEGEE. This CDR3 spans 15 amino acids. The CDR3 DNA reads as TGTGCCAGCAGCTCCCGGGACAGGGGGCGCCCTGAGCAGTTCTTC. Amino acids: CASSSRDRGRPEQFF. The variable domain in full, completed from reference TRBV5-8 and TRBJ2-1, reads EAGVTQSPTHLIKTRGQQATLRCSPISGHTSVYWYQQALGLGLQFLLWYDEGEERNRGNFPPRFSGRQFPNYSSELNVNALELEDSALYLCASSSRDRGRPEQFFGPGTRLTVL.

The chain uses TRBV7-2 and TRBJ2-5; 8 nucleotides match TRBD2. The ends lost 5 bases at V and 7 bases at J; junction bases unmatched: 9. The CDR3 covers 14 residues. CDR1 and CDR2 from the germline V gene are SGHTA and FQGNSA. The CDR3 DNA sequence: TGTGCCAGCAGCCCGGGACTAGACGTTGGGACCCAGTACTTC. Amino acids: CASSPGLDVGTQYF. Full variable domain (rest looked up from reference TRBV7-2 and TRBJ2-5): GAGVSQSPSNKVTEKGKDVELRCDPISGHTALYWYRQSLGQGLEFLIYFQGNSAPDKSGLPSDRFSAERTGGSVSTLTIQRTQQEDSAVYLCASSPGLDVGTQYFGPGTRLLVL.